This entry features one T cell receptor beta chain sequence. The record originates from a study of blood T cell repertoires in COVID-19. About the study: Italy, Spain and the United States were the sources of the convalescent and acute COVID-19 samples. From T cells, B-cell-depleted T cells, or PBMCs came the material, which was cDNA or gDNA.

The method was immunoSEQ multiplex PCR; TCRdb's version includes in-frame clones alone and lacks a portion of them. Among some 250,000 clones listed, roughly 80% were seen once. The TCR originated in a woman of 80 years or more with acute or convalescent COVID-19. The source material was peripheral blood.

In nucleotides, the CDR3 is TGTGCCAGCAGCTCACGCGAAAACACTGAAGCTTTCTTT. It codes for CASSSRENTEAFF. V gene TRBV3-1 (or the pseudogene TRBV3-2) combines with J gene TRBJ1-1; no reliable D call. Germline V CDR1 and CDR2: LGHDT, YNNKEL (reference sequence). Deletions cut 5 bases from V and 2 bases from J, with 9 bases between. The CDR3 length is 13 residues.